Presented here are 14 T cell receptor beta chains from one specimen sequenced in a study of blood T cell repertoires in COVID-19. Clones were read by immunoSEQ multiplex PCR, and TCRdb kept only the in-frame ones, dropping some. The sample has under 250,000 clones, around 91% seen once. The material sequenced was peripheral blood. The receptor source for this set is a woman aged 40 to 50 with acute or convalescent COVID-19.

A few counts support this clone. The CDR3 DNA reads as TGTGCCAGCAGCCCTTCGACTAGCGGGGGGGCGGAGACCCAGTACTTC. Its translation: CASSPSTSGGAETQYF. The gene calls are TRBV4-2 and TRBJ2-5; the match to TRBD2 covers 14 bases. Trimming removed 4 bases from V and 5 bases from J; junction bases left unmatched: 6. The CDR3 is 16 amino acids. Germline CDR1 reads LGHNA; CDR2 reads YNFKEQ.

The genes are TRBV6-6 and TRBJ1-1; D is uncertain. The CDR3 totals 14 residues. The V and J ends lost 0 bases and 5 bases respectively, with 10 bases between them. Germline V gene sequence: CDR1 MNHNY, CDR2 SVGAGI (reference sequence). The CDR3 sequence: CASSYSEGRTEAFF. The CDR3 bases are TGTGCCAGCAGTTACTCCGAGGGTAGGACTGAAGCTTTCTTT.

The V and J genes are TRBV7-3 and TRBJ2-3, with 10 bases matching TRBD2. Per the germline V gene, CDR1 is SGHTA and CDR2 is FQGTGA. This CDR3 has 15 amino acids. Trimming took 5 bases from V and 4 from J; bases not matched to a gene: 6. CDR3 in DNA: TGTGCCAGCAGCCCCTCTAGCGGGGGAGCAGATACGCAGTATTTT. Its protein product is CASSPSSGGADTQYF.

The J gene is TRBJ1-5, the V gene TRBV9; 7 bases agree with TRBD1. With V trimmed by 1 base and J by 7 bases, 5 bases remained unmatched. The CDR3 is 14 amino acids. Germline values: CDR1 SGDLS, CDR2 YYNGEE. The CDR3 loop reads CASSVTGVGQPQHF. The CDR3 region has the DNA TGTGCCAGCAGCGTAACAGGGGTTGGACAGCCCCAGCATTTT. Looking up the rest from reference TRBV9 and TRBJ1-5 gives the full variable domain: DSGVTQTPKHLITATGQRVTLRCSPRSGDLSVYWYQQSLDQGLQFLIQYYNGEERAKGNILERFSAQQFPDLHSELNLSSLELGDSALYFCASSVTGVGQPQHFGDGTRLSIL.

V gene TRBV24-1 combines with J gene TRBJ1-3; TRBD1 matches at 7 bases. Germline CDR1 and CDR2: KGHDR and SFDVKD. The CDR3 consists of 14 residues. Trimming removed 11 bases from V and 0 bases from J; junction bases left unmatched: 6. The CDR3 reads CASKGQPSGNTIYF. The CDR3 bases are TGTGCCAGCAAGGGACAGCCCTCTGGAAACACCATATATTTT.

This clone has only a few counts. The rearrangement uses TRBV5-5 and TRBJ2-7, with 8 bases identical to TRBD2. The CDR3 runs to 15 residues. The germline V gene encodes CDR1 SGHKS and CDR2 YYEKEE (reference sequence). V gave up 0 bases and J gave up 0 bases; unmatched junction bases: 2. In DNA form, the CDR3 reads TGTGCCAGCAGCTTGGTCGGGACTAGCTCCTACGAGCAGTACGTC. Its protein product is CASSLVGTSSYEQYV.

The rearrangement uses TRBV18 and TRBJ2-7, with D perhaps TRBD1 (6 bases). The germline V and J ends were trimmed by 4 bases and 7 bases, with 14 bases remaining between them. Germline V CDR1 and CDR2: KGHSH, LQKENI. This CDR3 comprises 13 residues. The CDR3 nucleotides are TGTGCCAGCTCACAGCAGGGGTCTAGGGAGCAGTACGTC. Amino acid sequence: CASSQQGSREQYV.

This rearrangement joins TRBV7-2 to TRBJ1-2; D is unclear. V dropped 6 bases and J dropped 4 bases, with 12 bases sitting between them. The CDR3 totals 13 residues. Germline lookup yields CDR1 SGHTA and CDR2 FQGNSA. CDR3 DNA sequence: TGTGCCAGCAGGAAACAAGCGGGCTATGGCTACACCTTC. Its translation: CASRKQAGYGYTF.

V and J are TRBV4-1 and TRBJ1-2; TRBD1 aligns across 11 bases. The CDR3 is 16 residues long. Germline-derived CDR1 and CDR2 are MGHRA and YSYEKL. V shed 0 bases and J 8 bases; nucleotides not matched to a gene: 8. The DNA of the CDR3 is TGCGCCAGCAGCCAAGACCCGGACAGGGGGCGTTGGGGCTACACCTTC. It translates to CASSQDPDRGRWGYTF.

The chain links TRBV5-1 to TRBJ1-6; D is possibly TRBD1 (6 bases). Deletions cut 7 bases from V and 9 bases from J, with 11 bases between. Germline V gene lookup returns CDR1 SGHRS and CDR2 YFSETQ. There are 12 residues in the CDR3. CDR3 in DNA: TGCGCCAGCCGGCAGGGGACTTCACCCCTCCACTTT. The encoded protein is CASRQGTSPLHF.

This chain connects TRBV5-6 to TRBJ2-5, with 10 bases matching TRBD1. The V gene's germline CDR1 is SGHDT and CDR2 YYEEEE. CDR3 length: 16 amino acids. With 3 bases clipped from V and 1 base from J, the junction kept 6 bases outside the gene matches. CDR3 sequence reads: CASSWGTGVPQETQYF. The CDR3 bases are TGTGCCAGCAGCTGGGGGACAGGGGTCCCCCAAGAGACCCAGTACTTC. Supplemented by reference TRBV5-6 and TRBJ2-5, the full variable domain reads DAGVTQSPTHLIKTRGQQVTLRCSPKSGHDTVSWYQQALGQGPQFIFQYYEEEERQRGNFPDRFSGHQFPNYSSELNVNALLLGDSALYLCASSWGTGVPQETQYFGPGTRLLVL.

The chain carries TRBV18 and TRBJ1-1; D is uncertain. Germline loops: CDR1 KGHSH, CDR2 LQKENI. This CDR3 spans 14 amino acids. With 6 bases removed from V and 3 bases from J, the gap between germline ends came to 14 bases. The CDR3 nucleotides are TGTGCCAGCTCGCTGTTGGGGAGGGACACTGAAGCTTTCTTT. The encoded protein is CASSLLGRDTEAFF. Complete variable domain (other parts from reference TRBV18 and TRBJ1-1): NAGVMQNPRHLVRRRGQEARLRCSPMKGHSHVYWYRQLPEEGLKFMVYLQKENIIDESGMPKERFSAEFPKEGPSILRIQQVVRGDSAAYFCASSLLGRDTEAFFGQGTRLTVV.

The chain has TRBV5-5 and TRBJ1-5, with 8 positions matching TRBD1. Germline values: CDR1 SGHKS, CDR2 YYEKEE (reference sequence). The CDR3 extends over 15 amino acids. Unmatched junction bases numbered 2, after V lost 2 bases and J lost 1 base. CDR3 bases: TGTGCCAGCAGCTTAAGACAGGGGAGCAATCAGCCCCAGCATTTT. Protein: CASSLRQGSNQPQHF.

This chain links TRBV6-1 with TRBJ1-5; possible D gene TRBD1, 6 bases. There are 16 residues in the CDR3. Germline V CDR1 and CDR2: MNHNS, SASEGT. Trimming left V 4 bases short and J 3 bases short, with 16 bases between. CDR3 DNA sequence: TGTGCCAGCAGTGTACGAGGTCGGGGGGCCAATCAGCCCCAGCATTTT. Translation gives CASSVRGRGANQPQHF.